This T cell receptor beta chain was recovered during a study of blood T cell repertoires in COVID-19. Study background: Collection of acute and convalescent COVID-19 samples took place in the United States, Italy and Spain.

J gave up 3 bases and V 6 bases, and 15 bases lay outside the gene matches. CDR1 is SGHRS and CDR2 is YFSETQ in the germline V gene. The CDR3 extends over 18 amino acids. Profiling relied on immunoSEQ multiplex PCR, and the TCRdb table lists in-frame clones only, not all of them. The top ten clones hold roughly 13% of a sample with 35,000 to 50,000 clones, roughly 84% of them seen once. This chain links TRBV5-1 with TRBJ2-2, with 9 nucleotides matching TRBD1. The receptor was derived from a woman in her seventies in a cohort sampled during active COVID-19. The sequenced sample was peripheral blood. DNA for the CDR3: TGCGCCAGCACGAGGGGACAGGGAGCCTTTGGATACACCGGGGAGCTGTTTTTT. Amino acid sequence: CASTRGQGAFGYTGELFF.